This T cell receptor (beta chain) was recovered during a study of T cells after yellow fever vaccination. Using its own MiXCR run on the 5' RACE reads, TCRdb lists one record per CDR3 protein. This sample yields 110,000 to 150,000 distinct CDR3 sequences, of which 5% to 7.5% are seen a single time; under 0.7% belongs to the top ten. After removal of 4 bases from V and 6 bases from J, the junction contained 10 bases not matched to a gene. The CDR3 is 15 residues long. Germline CDR1 reads LGHNA; CDR2 reads YSLEER. The sequence came from a man aged 25-45 years who received the YFV17D yellow fever vaccine. V and J are TRBV4-3 and TRBJ1-1; TRBD1 aligns across 8 bases. Sequencing used CD4+ T cells sorted from PBMCs, obtained 10 days after the yellow fever booster vaccination. In DNA, the CDR3 is TGCGCCAGCAGCCGAGAGACAGGGGTGAAGGCTGAAGCTTTCTTT. This encodes CASSRETGVKAEAFF.